Below, one TCR beta chain is given with its context. Its antigen target is currently unknown. No much larger clone exists at a distance of one base, and base qualities are not known. The ophthalmopathy patients had moderately to severely active disease, with a Clinical Activity Score of 3 or higher, a NOSPECS grade of 4 or higher, and a disease duration of less than 3 months. Patients with other autoimmune diseases, uncontrolled infections, pregnancy or lactation were excluded from the study. Clinical symptoms, serum thyroxine, TRAb, thyroid ultrasound and orbital computed tomography were used for diagnosis. PBMCs were isolated from about 10 ml of fresh peripheral blood by Ficoll-Paque density gradient centrifugation. Total RNA was extracted using Trizol reagent, and RNA quality was checked on an Agilent 2100 Bioanalyzer. This sample was taken from a study of Graves' ophthalmopathy and Graves' hyperthyroidism (dated by TCRdb to the late 2010s). With regard to the full study: Peripheral blood was collected at initial diagnosis, before any treatment. The study used TCR beta repertoire signatures to distinguish Graves' ophthalmopathy from Graves' hyperthyroidism and to predict progression to ophthalmopathy. In total, approximately 130 blood samples were TCR-sequenced: fewer than 50 ophthalmopathy, roughly 80 hyperthyroidism and some 17 hyperthyroidism-to-ophthalmopathy patients. To explore V-J signatures that separate ophthalmopathy from hyperthyroidism, a discovery set of around 97 patients was enrolled, consisting of about 43 with ophthalmopathy and roughly 59 with stable hyperthyroidism. The independent validation cohort included roughly 19 hyperthyroidism patients plus 17 patients who later progressed from hyperthyroidism to ophthalmopathy. In over 5 hyperthyroidism patients, the T-cell repertoire of thyroid tissue was compared with the T-cell repertoire of blood. After sampling, hyperthyroidism patients received methimazole starting at 30 mg daily, and ophthalmopathy patients received high-dose intravenous methylprednisolone. The 85 to 100 discovery patients were divided at random into training and test sets in a 7:3 ratio. Broader findings and caveats from the paper: In cross-validation, the 13-signature model distinguished ophthalmopathy from stable hyperthyroidism with around 90% sensitivity and 81% to 82% specificity, while in the test set the corresponding values were roughly 80% and 75%. Most expanded thyroid clonotypes with a frequency above 0.001 also appeared in blood, which suggests that blood repertoires may reflect the immune response in the thyroid. In validation, the model predicted ophthalmopathy progression with about 71% sensitivity and around 72% specificity; some 13 predicted patients were CT-confirmed with GO in a median of around 6 months. Sample size was not predetermined statistically, and investigators were not blinded to group allocation.

Taken from cysteine to phenylalanine, the CDR3 has 14 residues. Only CDR3 DNA is held: 42 bases, read in frame from base 1. V and J lose 5 bases and 2 bases, and a span of 12 bases separates them. Taken from the germline V gene, the CDR1 and CDR2 loops are MDHEN and SYDVKM. For repertoire sequencing, the TCR beta CDR3 regions were amplified from RNA transcripts. The first round of RT-PCR was done with HTBI primers and the Qiagen OneStep RT-PCR kit, and was followed by a second round of multiplex PCR, then size selection and purification. The libraries underwent paired-end sequencing with 100 bp reads on an Illumina HiSeq2000. The original methods were these. SOAPnuke was used to process the reads, throwing out any read that had adapters, had uncalled bases, had a mean Phred below 15, or lacked an exact constant-primer or identifier match. High-quality paired reads were merged with COPE v1.2.5. Each unique nucleotide sequence was defined as a clonotype, and clonotypes were aligned to IMGT TRB V, D and J references with MiTCR v1.1. Analysis was restricted to V-J combinations with a frequency above 0.0001, which covered 99.2% of repertoires. For each V-J combination, a TCR clonal expansion and chaos score was defined as F50 clonal expansion divided by the chaos observed in the TCRdist matrix. Welch's t-statistics and random forest were used to narrow the features down to approximately twelve V-J combinations, which were then fed into a naive Bayes classifier. Thyroid-blood repertoire similarity was quantified with the Morisita-Horn index. The public reads were quality trimmed at Q25 with fastp and then assembled into clones with MiXCR by TCRdb, keeping productive beta chains. Rows with one shared CDR3 protein collapse into an entry with the most common genes and DNA. TCRdb's processing, not the authors', yielded these V and J calls. The sample data list 170,000 or so distinct CDR3 sequences, and 30% to 45% of these were observed just once. In total, the top ten clones hold less than 6% of the sample.

The V gene is TRBV28 and the J gene is TRBJ2-5, with the D gene call left open. The receptor was isolated from a woman between 40 and 55 years old with Graves' ophthalmopathy. Donor details come from another sample of the same person, matched by shared clones. The sequencing sample was made of peripheral blood. This receptor has the CDR3 CASSPPWRQETQYF. The base sequence is TGTGCCAGCAGTCCACCATGGCGTCAAGAGACCCAGTACTTC.